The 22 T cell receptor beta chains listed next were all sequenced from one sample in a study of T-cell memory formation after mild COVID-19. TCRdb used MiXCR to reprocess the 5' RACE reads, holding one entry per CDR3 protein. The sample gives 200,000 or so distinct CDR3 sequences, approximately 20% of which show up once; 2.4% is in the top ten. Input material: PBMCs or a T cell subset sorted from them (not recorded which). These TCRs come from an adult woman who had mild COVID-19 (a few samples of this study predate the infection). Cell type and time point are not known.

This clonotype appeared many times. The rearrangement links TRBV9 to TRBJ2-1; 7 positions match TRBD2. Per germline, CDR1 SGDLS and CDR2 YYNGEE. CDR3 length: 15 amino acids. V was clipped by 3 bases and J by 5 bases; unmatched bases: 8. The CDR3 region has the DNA TGTGCCAGCAGCGCCACGGGGGGAAGGGACAATGAGCAGTTCTTC. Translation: CASSATGGRDNEQFF.

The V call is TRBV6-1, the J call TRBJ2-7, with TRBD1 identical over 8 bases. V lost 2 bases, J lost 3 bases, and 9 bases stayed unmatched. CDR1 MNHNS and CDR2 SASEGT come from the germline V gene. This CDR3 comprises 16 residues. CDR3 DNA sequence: TGTGCCAGCAGTGAAAGGGTGGACAGGGTTAACTACGAGCAGTACTTC. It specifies CASSERVDRVNYEQYF.

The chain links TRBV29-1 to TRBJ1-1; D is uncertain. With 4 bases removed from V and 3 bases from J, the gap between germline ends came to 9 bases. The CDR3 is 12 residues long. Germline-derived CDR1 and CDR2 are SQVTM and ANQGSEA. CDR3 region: CSVGEPHTEAFF. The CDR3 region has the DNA TGCAGCGTTGGAGAGCCACACACTGAAGCTTTCTTT.

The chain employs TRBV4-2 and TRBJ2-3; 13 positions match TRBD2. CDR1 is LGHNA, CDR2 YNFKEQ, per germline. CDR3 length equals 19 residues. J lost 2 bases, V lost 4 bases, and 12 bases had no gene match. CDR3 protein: CASSRGTSGAPLITDTQYF. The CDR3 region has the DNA TGTGCCAGCAGCCGGGGGACTAGCGGGGCCCCACTAATCACAGATACGCAGTATTTT.

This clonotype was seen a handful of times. CDR3 nucleotide sequence: TGTGCCAGCAGCCCTACTAGCGGAAACACCGGGGAGCTGTTTTTT. Protein sequence: CASSPTSGNTGELFF. The V call is TRBV9, the J call TRBJ2-2; the match to TRBD2 covers 8 bases. The CDR3 has 15 amino acids. The junction had 4 bases not matched to a gene; V was cut back by 4 bases and J by 2 bases. From germline, CDR1 is SGDLS and CDR2 YYNGEE.

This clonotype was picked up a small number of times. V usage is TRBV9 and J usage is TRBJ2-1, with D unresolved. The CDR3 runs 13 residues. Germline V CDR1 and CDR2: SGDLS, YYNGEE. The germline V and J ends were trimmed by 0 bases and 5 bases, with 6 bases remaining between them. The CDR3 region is CASSVDSNNEQFF. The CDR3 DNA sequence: TGTGCCAGCAGCGTAGACAGTAACAATGAGCAGTTCTTC.

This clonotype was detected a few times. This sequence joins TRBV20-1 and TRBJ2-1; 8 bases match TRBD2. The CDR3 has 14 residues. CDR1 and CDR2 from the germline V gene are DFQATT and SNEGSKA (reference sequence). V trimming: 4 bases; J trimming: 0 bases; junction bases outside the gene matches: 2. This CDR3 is CSATGTSSYNEQFF. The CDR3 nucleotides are TGCAGTGCTACCGGGACTAGCTCCTACAATGAGCAGTTCTTC.

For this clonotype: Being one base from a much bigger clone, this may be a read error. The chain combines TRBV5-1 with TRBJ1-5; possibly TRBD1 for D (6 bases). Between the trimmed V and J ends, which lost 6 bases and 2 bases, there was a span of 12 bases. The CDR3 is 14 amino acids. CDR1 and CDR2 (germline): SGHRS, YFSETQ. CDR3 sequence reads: CASIPDSGNQPQHF. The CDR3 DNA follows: TGCGCCAGCATCCCGGACAGTGGCAATCAGCCCCAGCATTTT.

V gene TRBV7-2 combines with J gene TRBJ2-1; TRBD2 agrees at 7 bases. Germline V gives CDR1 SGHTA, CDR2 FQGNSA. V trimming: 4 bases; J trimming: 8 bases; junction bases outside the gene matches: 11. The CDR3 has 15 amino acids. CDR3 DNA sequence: TGTGCCAGCAGCTACGTCGGGGCGGGAGCCCATGAGCAGTTCTTC. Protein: CASSYVGAGAHEQFF.

The CDR3: CSVEYSGVGFF. The CDR3 DNA follows: TGCAGCGTTGAATACAGCGGGGTTGGGTTCTTC. The chain couples TRBV29-1 to TRBJ2-1; 7 nucleotides align to TRBD2. The CDR3 sequence is 11 residues long. The junction had 7 bases not matched to a gene; V was cut back by 2 bases and J by 15 bases. Germline values: CDR1 SQVTM, CDR2 ANQGSEA.

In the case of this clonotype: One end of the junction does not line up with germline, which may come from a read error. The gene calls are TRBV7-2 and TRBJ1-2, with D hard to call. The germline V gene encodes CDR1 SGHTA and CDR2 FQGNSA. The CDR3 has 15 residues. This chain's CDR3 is CASSLGREGNYGYTF. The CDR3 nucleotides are TGTGCCAGCAGCTTGGGCCGAGAGGGTAACTATGGCTACACATTC.

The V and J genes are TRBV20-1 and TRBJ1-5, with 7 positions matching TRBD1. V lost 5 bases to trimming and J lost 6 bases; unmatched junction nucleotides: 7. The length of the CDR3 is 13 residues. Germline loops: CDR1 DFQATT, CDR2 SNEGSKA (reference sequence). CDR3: CSARYRGGQPQHF. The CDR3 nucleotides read TGCAGTGCTCGGTACAGGGGCGGTCAGCCCCAGCATTTT.

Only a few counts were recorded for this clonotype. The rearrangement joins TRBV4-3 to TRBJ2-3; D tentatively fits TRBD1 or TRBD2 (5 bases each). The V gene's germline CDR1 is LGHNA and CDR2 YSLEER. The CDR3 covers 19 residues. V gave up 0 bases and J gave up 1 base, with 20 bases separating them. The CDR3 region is CASSQDRGHWRARTDTQYF. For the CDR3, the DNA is TGCGCCAGCAGCCAAGATCGGGGCCACTGGCGGGCTCGCACAGATACGCAGTATTTT.

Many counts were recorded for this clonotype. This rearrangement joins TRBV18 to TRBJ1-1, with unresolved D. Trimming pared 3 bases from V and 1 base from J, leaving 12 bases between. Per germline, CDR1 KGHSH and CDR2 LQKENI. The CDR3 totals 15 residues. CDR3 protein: CASSPLDGANTEAFF. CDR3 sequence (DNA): TGTGCCAGCTCACCCCTGGACGGTGCGAACACTGAAGCTTTCTTT.

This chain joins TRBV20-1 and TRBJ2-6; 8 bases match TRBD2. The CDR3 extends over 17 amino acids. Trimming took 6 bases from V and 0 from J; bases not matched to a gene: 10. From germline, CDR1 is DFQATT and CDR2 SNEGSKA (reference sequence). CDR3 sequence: CSAGTRTPGSGANVLTF. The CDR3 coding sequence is TGCAGTGCCGGGACTAGGACACCTGGCTCTGGGGCCAACGTCCTGACTTTC.

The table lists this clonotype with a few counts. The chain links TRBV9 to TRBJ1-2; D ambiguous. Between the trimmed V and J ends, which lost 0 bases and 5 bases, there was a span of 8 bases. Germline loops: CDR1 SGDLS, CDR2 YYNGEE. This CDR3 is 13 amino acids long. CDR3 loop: CASSVGTDYGYTF. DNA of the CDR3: TGTGCCAGCAGCGTAGGGACCGATTATGGCTACACCTTC.

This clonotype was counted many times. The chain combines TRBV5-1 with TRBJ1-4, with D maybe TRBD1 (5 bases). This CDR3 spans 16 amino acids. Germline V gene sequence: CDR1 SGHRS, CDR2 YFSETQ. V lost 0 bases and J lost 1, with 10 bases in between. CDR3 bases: TGCGCCAGCAGCTTGGACCTCGGGGGAACTAATGAAAAACTGTTTTTT. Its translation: CASSLDLGGTNEKLFF.

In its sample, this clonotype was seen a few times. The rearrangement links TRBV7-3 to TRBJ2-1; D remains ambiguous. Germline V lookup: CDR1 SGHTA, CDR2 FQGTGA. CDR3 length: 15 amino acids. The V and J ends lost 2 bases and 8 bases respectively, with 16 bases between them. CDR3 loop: CASSLLPQGRDEQFF. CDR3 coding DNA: TGTGCCAGCAGCTTATTGCCCCAAGGTAGAGATGAGCAGTTCTTC. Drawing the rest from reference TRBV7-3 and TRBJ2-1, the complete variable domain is GAGVSQTPSNKVTEKGKYVELRCDPISGHTALYWYRQSLGQGPEFLIYFQGTGAADDSGLPNDRFFAVRPEGSVSTLKIQRTERGDSAVYLCASSLLPQGRDEQFFGPGTRLTVL.

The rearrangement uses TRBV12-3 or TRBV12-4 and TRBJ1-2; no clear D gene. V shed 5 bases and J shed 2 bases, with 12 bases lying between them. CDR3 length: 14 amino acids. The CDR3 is CASSPGRSNYGYTF. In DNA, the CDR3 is TGTGCCAGCAGTCCCGGCAGGTCGAACTATGGCTACACCTTC.

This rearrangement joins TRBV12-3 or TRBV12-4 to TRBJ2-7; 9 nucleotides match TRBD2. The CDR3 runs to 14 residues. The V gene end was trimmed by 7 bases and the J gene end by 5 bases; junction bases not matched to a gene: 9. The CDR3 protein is CASMLSGSVDEQYF. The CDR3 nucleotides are TGTGCCAGCATGCTTAGCGGGAGTGTCGACGAGCAGTACTTC.

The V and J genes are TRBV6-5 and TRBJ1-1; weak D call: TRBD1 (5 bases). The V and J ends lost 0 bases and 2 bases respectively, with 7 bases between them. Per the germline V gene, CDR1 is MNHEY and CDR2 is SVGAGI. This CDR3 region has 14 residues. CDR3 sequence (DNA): TGTGCCAGCAGTTACTCTCAGGGTAACACTGAAGCTTTCTTT. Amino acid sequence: CASSYSQGNTEAFF.

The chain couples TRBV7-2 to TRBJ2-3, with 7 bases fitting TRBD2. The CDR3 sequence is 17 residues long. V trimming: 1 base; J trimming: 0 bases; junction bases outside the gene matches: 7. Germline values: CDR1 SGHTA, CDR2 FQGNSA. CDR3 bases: TGTGCCAGCAGCTTAGTCCGATGGGAGGGGAGCACAGATACGCAGTATTTT. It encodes CASSLVRWEGSTDTQYF.